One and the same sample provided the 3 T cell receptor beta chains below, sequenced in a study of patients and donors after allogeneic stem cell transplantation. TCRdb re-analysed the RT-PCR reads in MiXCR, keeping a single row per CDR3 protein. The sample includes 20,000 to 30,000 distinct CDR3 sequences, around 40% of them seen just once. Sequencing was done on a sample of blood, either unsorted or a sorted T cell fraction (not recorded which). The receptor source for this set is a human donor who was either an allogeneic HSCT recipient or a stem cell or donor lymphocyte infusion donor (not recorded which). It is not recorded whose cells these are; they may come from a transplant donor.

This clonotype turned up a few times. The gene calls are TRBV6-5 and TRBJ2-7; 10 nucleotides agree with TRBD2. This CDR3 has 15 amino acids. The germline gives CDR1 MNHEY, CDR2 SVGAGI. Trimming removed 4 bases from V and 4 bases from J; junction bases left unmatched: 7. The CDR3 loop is CASSSSGRVGYEQYF. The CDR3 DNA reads TGTGCCAGCAGTTCTAGCGGGAGAGTGGGTTACGAGCAGTACTTC.

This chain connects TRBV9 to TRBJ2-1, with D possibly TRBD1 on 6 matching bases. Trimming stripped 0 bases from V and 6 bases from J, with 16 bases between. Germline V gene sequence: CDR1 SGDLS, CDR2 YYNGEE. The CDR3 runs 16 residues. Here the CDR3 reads CASSVGRTVSGNEQFF. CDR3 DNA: TGTGCCAGCAGCGTAGGAAGGACAGTTTCGGGCAATGAGCAGTTCTTC.

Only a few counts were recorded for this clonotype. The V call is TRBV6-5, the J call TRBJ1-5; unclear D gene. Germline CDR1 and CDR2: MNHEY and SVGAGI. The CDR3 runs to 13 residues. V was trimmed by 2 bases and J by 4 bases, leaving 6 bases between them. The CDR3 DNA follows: TGTGCCAGCAGTTACAGGGAAAATCAGCCCCAGCATTTT. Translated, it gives CASSYRENQPQHF.